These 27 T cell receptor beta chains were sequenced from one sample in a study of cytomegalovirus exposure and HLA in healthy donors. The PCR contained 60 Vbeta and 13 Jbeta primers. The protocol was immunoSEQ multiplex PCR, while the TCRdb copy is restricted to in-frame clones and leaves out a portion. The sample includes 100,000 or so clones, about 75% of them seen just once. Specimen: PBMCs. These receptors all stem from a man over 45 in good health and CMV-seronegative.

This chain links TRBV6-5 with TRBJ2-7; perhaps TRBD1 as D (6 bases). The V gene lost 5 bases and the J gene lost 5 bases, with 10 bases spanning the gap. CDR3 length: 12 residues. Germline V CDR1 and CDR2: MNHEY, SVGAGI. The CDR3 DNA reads TGTGCCAGCAGTGAACAGGGTGACGAGCAGTACTTC. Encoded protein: CASSEQGDEQYF.

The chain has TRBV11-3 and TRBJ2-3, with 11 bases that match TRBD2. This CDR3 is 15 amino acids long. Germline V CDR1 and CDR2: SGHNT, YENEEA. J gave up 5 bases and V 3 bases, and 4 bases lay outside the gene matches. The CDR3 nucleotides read TGTGCCAGCAGCTTTAGCGGGGGGGCCGGAGATACGCAGTATTTT. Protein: CASSFSGGAGDTQYF.

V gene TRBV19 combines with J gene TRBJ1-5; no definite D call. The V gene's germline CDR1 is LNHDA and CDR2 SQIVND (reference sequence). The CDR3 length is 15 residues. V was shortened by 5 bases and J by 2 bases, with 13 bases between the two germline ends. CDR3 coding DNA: TGTGCCAGTAGTTCCCCAGCCCGGGGCAATCAGCCCCAGCATTTT. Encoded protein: CASSSPARGNQPQHF.

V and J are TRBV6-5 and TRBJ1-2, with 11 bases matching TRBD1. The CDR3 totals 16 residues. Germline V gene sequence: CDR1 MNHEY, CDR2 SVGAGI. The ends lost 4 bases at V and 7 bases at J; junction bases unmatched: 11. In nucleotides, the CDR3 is TGTGCCAGCAGTTCGGACAGGGGGCGCGACGGGGTTGGCTACACCTTC. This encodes CASSSDRGRDGVGYTF.

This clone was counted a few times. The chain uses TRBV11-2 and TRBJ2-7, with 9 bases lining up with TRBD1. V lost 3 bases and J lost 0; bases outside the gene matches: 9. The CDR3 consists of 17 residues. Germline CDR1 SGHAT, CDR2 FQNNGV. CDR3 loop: CASSLGTGGTNSYEQYF. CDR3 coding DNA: TGTGCCAGCAGCTTGGGCACAGGGGGCACTAACTCCTACGAGCAGTACTTC.

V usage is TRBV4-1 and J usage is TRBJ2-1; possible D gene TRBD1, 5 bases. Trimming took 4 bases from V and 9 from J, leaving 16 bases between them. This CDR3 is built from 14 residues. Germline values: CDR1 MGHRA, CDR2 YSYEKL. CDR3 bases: TGCGCCAGCAGCCTCCGGGCCGCTCAGGGTGAGCAGTTCTTC. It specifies CASSLRAAQGEQFF.

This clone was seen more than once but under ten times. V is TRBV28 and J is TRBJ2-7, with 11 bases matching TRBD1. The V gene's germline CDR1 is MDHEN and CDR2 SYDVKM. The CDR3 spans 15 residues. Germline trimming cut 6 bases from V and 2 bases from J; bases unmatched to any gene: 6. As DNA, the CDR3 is TGTGCCAGCAGCCCGGGGACAGGGGGGGCCTACGAGCAGTACTTC. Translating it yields CASSPGTGGAYEQYF.

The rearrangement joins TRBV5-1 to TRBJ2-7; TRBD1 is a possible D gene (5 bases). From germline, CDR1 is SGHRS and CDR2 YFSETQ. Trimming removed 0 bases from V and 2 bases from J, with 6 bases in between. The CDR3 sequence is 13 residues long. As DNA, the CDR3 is TGCGCCAGCAGCTTGGAGGGGCCCTACGAGCAGTACTTC. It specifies CASSLEGPYEQYF. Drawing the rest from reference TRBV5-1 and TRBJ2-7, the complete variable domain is KAGVTQTPRYLIKTRGQQVTLSCSPISGHRSVSWYQQTPGQGLQFLFEYFSETQRNKGNFPGRFSGRQFSNSRSEMNVSTLELGDSALYLCASSLEGPYEQYFGPGTRLTVT.

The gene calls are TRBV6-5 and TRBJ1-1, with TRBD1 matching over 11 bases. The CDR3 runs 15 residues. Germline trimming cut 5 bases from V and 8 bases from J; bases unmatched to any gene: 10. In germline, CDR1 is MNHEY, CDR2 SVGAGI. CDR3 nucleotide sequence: TGTGCCAGCAGTAAATGGGACAGGGGGGGTGGGGAAGCTTTCTTT. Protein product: CASSKWDRGGGEAFF.

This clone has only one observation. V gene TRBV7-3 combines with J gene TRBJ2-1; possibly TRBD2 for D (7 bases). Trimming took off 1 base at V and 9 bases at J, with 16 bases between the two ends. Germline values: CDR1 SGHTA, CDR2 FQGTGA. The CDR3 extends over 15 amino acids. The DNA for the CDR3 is TGTGCCAGCAGCTTAAGGGGGGGCCTAAATAGTGAGCAGTTCTTC. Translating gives CASSLRGGLNSEQFF.

The CDR3 here is CASSVGRVGTGELFF. The CDR3 DNA is TGTGCCAGCAGCGTAGGCAGGGTAGGAACCGGGGAGCTGTTTTTT. J is TRBJ2-2 and V is TRBV9; weak D call: TRBD1 (5 bases). Germline V gene data show CDR1 as SGDLS and CDR2 as YYNGEE. The V end lost 0 bases, the J end lost 5 bases, and 11 bases lay between the germline ends. There are 15 residues in the CDR3.

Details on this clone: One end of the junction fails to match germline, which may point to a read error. CDR3 DNA: TGTTCCAGCAGCCTCCCTCAGGGATCCTACGAGCAGTACTTC. This sequence encodes CSSSLPQGSYEQYF. The chain links TRBV7-9 to TRBJ2-7; a possible D gene is TRBD1 (5 bases). The CDR3 sequence is 14 residues long. Germline-derived CDR1 and CDR2 are SEHNR and FQNEAQ (reference sequence).

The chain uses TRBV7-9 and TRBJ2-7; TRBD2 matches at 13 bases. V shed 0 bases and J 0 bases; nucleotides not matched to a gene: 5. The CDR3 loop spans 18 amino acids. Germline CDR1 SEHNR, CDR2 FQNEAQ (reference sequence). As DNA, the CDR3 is TGTGCCAGCAGCTTAGCTAGGGGACTAGCGGGAAACTCCTACGAGCAGTACTTC. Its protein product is CASSLARGLAGNSYEQYF.

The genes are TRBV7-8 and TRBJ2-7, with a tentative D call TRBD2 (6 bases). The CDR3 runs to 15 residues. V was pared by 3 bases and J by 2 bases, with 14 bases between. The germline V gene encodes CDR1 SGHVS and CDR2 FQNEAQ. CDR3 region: CASSFRQGGPYEQYF. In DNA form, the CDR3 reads TGTGCCAGCAGCTTTCGTCAGGGAGGACCCTACGAGCAGTACTTC.

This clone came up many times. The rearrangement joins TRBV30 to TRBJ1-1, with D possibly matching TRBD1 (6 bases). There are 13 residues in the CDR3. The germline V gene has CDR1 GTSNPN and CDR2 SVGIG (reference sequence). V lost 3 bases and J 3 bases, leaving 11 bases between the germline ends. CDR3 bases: TGTGCCTGGAGACAGGGTTTGTACACTGAAGCTTTCTTT. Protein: CAWRQGLYTEAFF.

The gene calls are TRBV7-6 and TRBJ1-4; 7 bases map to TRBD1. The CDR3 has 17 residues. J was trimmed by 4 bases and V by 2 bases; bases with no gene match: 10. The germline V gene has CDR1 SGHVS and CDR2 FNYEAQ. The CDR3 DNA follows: TGTGCCAGCAGCTTAAGAATCCCGGGACAGCTTAATGAAAAACTGTTTTTT. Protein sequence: CASSLRIPGQLNEKLFF.

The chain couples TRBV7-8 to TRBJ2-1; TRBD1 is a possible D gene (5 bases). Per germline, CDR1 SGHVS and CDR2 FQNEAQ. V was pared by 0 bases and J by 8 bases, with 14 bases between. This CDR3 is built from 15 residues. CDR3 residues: CASSLALTGRDEQFF. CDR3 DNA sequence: TGTGCCAGCAGCTTAGCGCTTACAGGTAGGGATGAGCAGTTCTTC.

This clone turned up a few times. The CDR3 DNA follows: TGCGCCAGCAGCTTGGACAGGTCTCGGGATAATTCACCCCTCCACTTT. Its protein is CASSLDRSRDNSPLHF. The V call is TRBV5-1, the J call TRBJ1-6, with D tentatively TRBD1 (5 bases). The CDR3 length is 16 residues. CDR1 and CDR2 from the germline V gene are SGHRS and YFSETQ. Trimming took 0 bases from V and 5 from J, leaving 12 bases between them.

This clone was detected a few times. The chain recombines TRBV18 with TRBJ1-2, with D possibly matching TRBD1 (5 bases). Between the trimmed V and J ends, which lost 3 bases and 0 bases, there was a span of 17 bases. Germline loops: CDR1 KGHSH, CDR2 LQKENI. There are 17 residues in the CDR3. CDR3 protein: CASSPRQQDSSNYGYTF. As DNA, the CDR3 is TGTGCCAGCTCACCCAGACAACAGGATTCTTCTAACTATGGCTACACCTTC.

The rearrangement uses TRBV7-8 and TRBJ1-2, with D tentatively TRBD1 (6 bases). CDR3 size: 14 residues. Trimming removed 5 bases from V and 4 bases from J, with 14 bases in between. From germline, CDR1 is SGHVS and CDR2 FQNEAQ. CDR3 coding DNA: TGTGCCAGCAGCCCGACAGGTTCAGCCTATGGCTACACCTTC. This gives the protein CASSPTGSAYGYTF.

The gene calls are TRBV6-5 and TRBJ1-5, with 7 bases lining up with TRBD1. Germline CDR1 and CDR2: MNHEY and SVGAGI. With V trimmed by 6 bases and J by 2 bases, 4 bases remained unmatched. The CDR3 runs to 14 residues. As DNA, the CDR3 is TGTGCCAGCAGAGACAGGGAAGGCAATCAGCCCCAGCATTTT. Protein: CASRDREGNQPQHF.

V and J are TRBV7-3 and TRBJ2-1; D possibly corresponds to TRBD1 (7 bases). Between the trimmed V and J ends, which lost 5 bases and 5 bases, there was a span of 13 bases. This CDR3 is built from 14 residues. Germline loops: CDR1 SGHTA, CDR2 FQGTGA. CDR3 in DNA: TGTGCCAGCAGCGCGGGACAGCTCCACAATGAGCAGTTCTTC. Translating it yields CASSAGQLHNEQFF.

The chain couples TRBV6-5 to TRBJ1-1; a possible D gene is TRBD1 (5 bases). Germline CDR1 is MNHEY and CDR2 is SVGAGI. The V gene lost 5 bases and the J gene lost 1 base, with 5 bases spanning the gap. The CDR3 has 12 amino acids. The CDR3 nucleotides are TGTGCCAGCAGTACAGGGAACACTGAAGCTTTCTTT. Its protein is CASSTGNTEAFF.

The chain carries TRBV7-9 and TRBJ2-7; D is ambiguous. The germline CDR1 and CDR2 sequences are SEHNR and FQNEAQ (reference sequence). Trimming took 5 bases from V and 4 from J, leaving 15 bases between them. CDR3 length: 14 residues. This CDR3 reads CASSTQVSPYEQYF. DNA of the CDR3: TGTGCCAGCAGCACGCAGGTTTCCCCTTACGAGCAGTACTTC. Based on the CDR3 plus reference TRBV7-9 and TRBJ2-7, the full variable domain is DTGVSQNPRHKITKRGQNVTFRCDPISEHNRLYWYRQTLGQGPEFLTYFQNEAQLEKSRLLSDRFSAERPKGSFSTLEIQRTEQGDSAMYLCASSTQVSPYEQYFGPGTRLTVT.

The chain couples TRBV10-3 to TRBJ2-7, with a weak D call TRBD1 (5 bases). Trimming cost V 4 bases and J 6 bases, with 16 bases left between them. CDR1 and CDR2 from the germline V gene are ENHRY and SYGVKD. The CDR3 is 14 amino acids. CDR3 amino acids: CAISGEMAGREQYF. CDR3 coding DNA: TGTGCCATCAGTGGGGAAATGGCAGGGCGCGAGCAGTACTTC.

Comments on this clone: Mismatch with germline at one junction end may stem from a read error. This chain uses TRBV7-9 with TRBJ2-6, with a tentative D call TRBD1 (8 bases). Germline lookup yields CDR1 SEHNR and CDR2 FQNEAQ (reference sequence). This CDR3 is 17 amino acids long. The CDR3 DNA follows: TGTTCCAGCAGCTTATACAGGGGGGGCTCTGGGGCCAACGTCCTGACTTTC. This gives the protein CSSSLYRGGSGANVLTF. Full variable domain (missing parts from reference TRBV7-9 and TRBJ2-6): DTGVSQNPRHKITKRGQNVTFRCDPISEHNRLYWYRQTLGQGPEFLTYFQNEAQLEKSRLLSDRFSAERPKGSFSTLEIQRTEQGDSAMYLCSSSLYRGGSGANVLTFGAGSRLTVL.

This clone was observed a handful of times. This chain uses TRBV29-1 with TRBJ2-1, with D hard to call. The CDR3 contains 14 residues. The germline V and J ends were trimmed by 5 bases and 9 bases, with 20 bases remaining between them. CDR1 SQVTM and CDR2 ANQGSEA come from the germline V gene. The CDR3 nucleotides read TGCAGCGTTCGATTGCCCCTAGAGGCCAGTGAGCAGTTCTTC. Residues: CSVRLPLEASEQFF.